This T cell receptor beta chain was profiled in a study of blood T cell dynamics during melanoma immunotherapy. As for time point: pre-treatment baseline. From germline, CDR1 is MRHNA and CDR2 SNTAGT. Trimming took 0 bases from V and 4 from J, leaving 6 bases between them. This CDR3 spans 13 amino acids. Clones were read by immunoSEQ multiplex PCR, and TCRdb kept only the in-frame ones, dropping some. The table shows roughly 6,900 clones, with around three quarters occurring only once. The TCR comes from a human donor with melanoma. The sample here was blood, taken from a patient treated with checkpoint blockade. This rearrangement joins TRBV6-4 to TRBJ1-2, with D tentatively TRBD1 (5 bases). Here the CDR3 reads CASSDSGVYGYTF. The DNA of the CDR3 is TGTGCCAGCAGTGACTCAGGGGTCTATGGCTACACCTTC.